The 25 T cell receptor beta chains presented below share a single source sample, sequenced in a study of tumor-infiltrating lymphocytes in primary liver carcinoma (dated by TCRdb to 2016 to 2017). Total RNA and DNA were co-extracted from approximately 20-30 mg of bulk tissue with the AllPrep DNA/RNA mini kit, without cell sorting. TCRdb names Illumina HiSeq 2500 as the instrument used. TCRbeta-specific cDNA was reverse-transcribed from roughly 500 ng total RNA using a constant-region primer and ProtoScript II reverse transcriptase. TCRbeta libraries were built with three nested multiplex PCR rounds, a slightly modified ARM-PCR procedure. The first two PCR rounds used multiplex TRBV1-TRBV30 forward primers with a Cbeta reverse primer, each for approximately 11 cycles. The raw public data were reprocessed by TCRdb itself: fastp quality trimming at Q25, MiXCR clonotype calling, in-frame beta chains only. Entries are consolidated by CDR3 protein sequence, retaining the most common genes and DNA. Across this sample there are approximately 40,000 distinct CDR3 sequences, with approximately 70% seen only once. The top ten clonotypes cover about 18% of the sample.

Material for sequencing was liver tumor tissue from sampling region 2. Reading the label with the study, this specimen's cell subset or site is: tumor region T2, inferior pole. The source is a man aged 35 to 55 with primary liver carcinoma and hepatitis B virus infection.

In the case of this clonotype: The junction and the germline gene differ at one end; a read error may be behind it. The genes are TRBV6-2 or TRBV6-3 and TRBJ1-5; 7 nucleotides align to TRBD1. The CDR3 consists of 18 residues. Germline V gives CDR1 MNHEY, CDR2 SVGEGT. As DNA, the CDR3 is TGTGCCAGCAGTTACGGATGGTCGTGTGGAGGGGGCAATCAGCCCCACCATTTT. Protein: CASSYGWSCGGGNQPHHF.

A note on this clonotype: The conserved final phenylalanine or tryptophan is absent from the CDR3, which likely points to a read error. V is TRBV7-9 and J is TRBJ2-5; D possibly corresponds to TRBD2 (6 bases). CDR1 SEHNR and CDR2 FQNEAQ come from the germline V gene (reference sequence). The ends were cut back, 2 bases at V and 11 bases at J, with 18 bases in the middle. The CDR3 sequence is 14 residues long. In DNA, the CDR3 is TGTGCCAGCAGCTTAATAGGGACTTCCGAGGCTCAGTACTGC. Residues: CASSLIGTSEAQYC.

Regarding this clonotype: The CDR3 does not close with the conserved phenylalanine or tryptophan, likely indicating a read error. The rearrangement uses TRBV6-6 and TRBJ2-3, with 8 bases matching TRBD1. CDR1 is MNHNY and CDR2 is SVGAGI in the germline V gene (reference sequence). V shed 10 bases and J 5 bases; nucleotides not matched to a gene: 11. The length of the CDR3 is 14 residues. The CDR3 DNA sequence: TGTGCCATCAAGTGTACAGGGGGTGGAGATACGCAGTATCTT. Its protein product is CAIKCTGGGDTQYL.

A word on this clonotype: An end of the junction differs from the germline gene, which may be a read error. V is TRBV4-3 and J is TRBJ1-1; no clear D gene. CDR1 LGHNA and CDR2 YSLEER come from the germline V gene. The CDR3 covers 13 residues. CDR3 region: CASNQTLLTEAFF. The CDR3 coding sequence is TGTGCCAGCAACCAAACCCTGCTGACTGAAGCTTTCTTT.

For this clonotype: Given the absence of the conserved phenylalanine or tryptophan at the CDR3 end, a read error is likely. The CDR3 protein is CASRLHTWELFL. In nucleotides, the CDR3 is TGTGCCAGCAGACTCCATACCTGGGAGCTGTTTTTA. The V gene is TRBV5-5, the J gene TRBJ2-2; D is ambiguous. The CDR3 is 12 residues long. V was pared by 5 bases and J by 9 bases, with 11 bases between. Germline CDR1 is SGHKS and CDR2 is YYEKEE (reference sequence).

Comments on this clonotype: One junction end does not reproduce the germline sequence, and a read error may be involved. This chain uses TRBV11-2 with TRBJ2-5, with a possible D match to TRBD2 (6 bases). Germline lookup yields CDR1 SGHAT and CDR2 FQNNGV. The CDR3 runs to 17 residues. The chain's CDR3 is CARSLRLSGDSSETKYF. The CDR3 DNA follows: TGTGCCAGGAGCTTAAGACTATCGGGTGACTCTAGCGAGACCAAGTACTTC.

Comments on this clonotype: The CDR3 does not close with the conserved phenylalanine or tryptophan, likely indicating a read error. The V call is TRBV5-1, the J call TRBJ2-1; 13 nucleotides agree with TRBD2. The CDR3 spans 15 residues. After removal of 0 bases from V and 10 bases from J, the junction contained 4 bases not matched to a gene. Germline values: CDR1 SGHRS, CDR2 YFSETQ. The CDR3 DNA reads as TGCGCCAGCAGCTTGGCGGGACTAGCGGGACAAGAGCAGTTCCTC. As protein: CASSLAGLAGQEQFL.

Of note for this clonotype: This likely comes from a read error, as the CDR3 has no conserved phenylalanine or tryptophan at its end. It is unclear where the CDR3 begins or ends on the DNA, so no DNA is shown, and the CDR3 is as TCRdb lists it. The CDR3 reads CSVVSGGSIGAQYS. The chain carries TRBV29-1 and TRBJ2-3; the table calls TRBD1, which could not be checked here. Per the germline V gene, CDR1 is SQVTM and CDR2 is ANQGSEA. The CDR3 spans 14 amino acids, including both terminal residues.

CDR3 protein: CSAILAEVVPNTGELFF. The CDR3 DNA is TGCAGTGCTATACTAGCGGAAGTAGTTCCGAACACCGGGGAGCTGTTTTTT. This sequence joins TRBV20-1 and TRBJ2-2; 8 bases are a match to TRBD2. Per the germline V gene, CDR1 is DFQATT and CDR2 is SNEGSKA (reference sequence). The CDR3 is 17 amino acids. Trimming removed 4 bases from V and 0 bases from J; junction bases left unmatched: 10.

In its sample, this clonotype was seen once. A clone one base away is much larger, so this may be a read error. The chain employs TRBV6-6 and TRBJ1-5; no reliable D call. CDR3 size: 13 residues. Between the trimmed V and J ends, which lost 6 bases and 6 bases, there was a span of 12 bases. The germline CDR1 and CDR2 sequences are MNHNY and SVGAGI (reference sequence). Written as DNA, the CDR3 is TGTGCCAGCAGCCTTAGGTCCGGTCAGCCCCAGCATTTT. Translated: CASSLRSGQPQHF.

By share, this clonotype ranks as medium-sized. V is TRBV11-2 and J is TRBJ1-5; D call uncertain. Germline V gene sequence: CDR1 SGHAT, CDR2 FQNNGV. The CDR3 covers 14 residues. Trimming removed 4 bases from V and 4 bases from J, with 11 bases in between. Written as DNA, the CDR3 is TGTGCCAGCAGCTCCCAGGACCCTAATCAGCCCCAGCATTTT. Translated, it gives CASSSQDPNQPQHF. The full variable domain, with the rest looked up from reference TRBV11-2 and TRBJ1-5, is EAGVAQSPRYKIIEKRQSVAFWCNPISGHATLYWYQQILGQGPKLLIQFQNNGVVDDSQLPKDRFSAERLKGVDSTLKIQPAKLEDSAVYLCASSSQDPNQPQHFGDGTRLSIL.

For this clonotype: Compared with germline, one end of the junction differs, possibly owing to a read error. The chain carries TRBV11-1 and TRBJ2-2; D is perhaps TRBD1 (6 bases). Germline V gene sequence: CDR1 SGHAT, CDR2 FQDESV (reference sequence). There are 13 residues in the CDR3. CDR3 loop: CANIFWDTGEPFF. The DNA for the CDR3 is TGTGCCAACATCTTTTGGGACACCGGGGAGCCGTTTTTT.

To note about this clonotype: The conserved final phenylalanine or tryptophan is absent from the CDR3, which likely points to a read error. The chain carries TRBV11-2 and TRBJ2-7; 8 positions match TRBD2. Matching the DNA end better, TRBJ2-1 makes the J call doubtful. The germline V gene encodes CDR1 SGHAT and CDR2 FQNNGV. This CDR3 comprises 16 residues. The DNA for the CDR3 is TGTGCCAGCAGGGCGGGAGCGGGGGAAGGATCCTACGAGCAGTTCTCC. As protein: CASRAGAGEGSYEQFS.

Concerning this clonotype: Germline is not matched at one junction end, which may reflect a read error. The chain links TRBV7-3 to TRBJ2-2; D may be TRBD2 (6 bases). Germline loops: CDR1 SGHTA, CDR2 FQGTGA. The CDR3 is 15 amino acids. CDR3 region: CASSPLGGRSGELLF. CDR3 nucleotides: TGTGCCAGCAGCCCGTTGGGAGGTCGGTCCGGGGAGCTGCTTTTT.

Regarding this clonotype: Relative to the germline gene, one junction end is altered; a read error may explain this. This rearrangement joins TRBV9 to TRBJ2-2, with 8 nucleotides matching TRBD2. Germline CDR1 is SGDLS and CDR2 is YYNGEE. This CDR3 has 16 residues. CDR3 loop: CAGSPNSGSLAGELFF. The CDR3, as DNA: TGTGCCGGCAGCCCCAACAGCGGGAGTCTCGCCGGGGAGCTGTTTTTT.

On this clonotype itself: At one end the junction does not follow the germline gene, possibly because of a read error. The chain carries TRBV11-3 and TRBJ1-5; D is perhaps TRBD1 (5 bases). The V gene's germline CDR1 is SGHNT and CDR2 YENEEA. The CDR3 runs 15 residues. The CDR3 loop is CTGSLDLGVAQPQHF. The CDR3 DNA follows: TGTACCGGCAGCTTAGATCTGGGGGTGGCTCAGCCCCAGCATTTC.

As for this clonotype: Germline and junction disagree at one end, which may indicate a read error. The rearrangement joins TRBV11-1 to TRBJ2-3; 7 nucleotides align to TRBD1. The V gene's germline CDR1 is SGHAT and CDR2 FQDESV (reference sequence). The CDR3 is 15 residues long. The CDR3 sequence is CVSSHPGQLTDTQYF. In DNA, the CDR3 is TGTGTCAGCAGTCACCCGGGACAGCTTACAGATACGCAGTATTTT.

This clonotype has more than one count but fewer than ten. The V gene is TRBV13, the J gene TRBJ2-1; D gene uncertain. The germline V and J ends were trimmed by 8 bases and 4 bases, with 6 bases remaining between them. The CDR3 contains 11 residues. The germline CDR1 and CDR2 sequences are PRHDT and FYEKMQ (reference sequence). CDR3 region: CASCEYNEQFF. Written as DNA, the CDR3 is TGTGCCAGCTGTGAGTACAATGAGCAGTTCTTC.

Turning to this clonotype: One end of the junction is discordant with germline, which a read error may explain. The rearrangement links TRBV28 to TRBJ1-5; tentative D call: TRBD1 (6 bases). The CDR3 runs 14 residues. Germline loops: CDR1 MDHEN, CDR2 SYDVKM. CDR3 sequence: CASKRRGATQPQHF. The CDR3, as DNA: TGTGCCAGCAAAAGACGGGGGGCGACTCAGCCCCAGCACTTT.

This clonotype has ten or more counts. This sequence joins TRBV5-4 and TRBJ2-7; D gene uncertain. V lost 3 bases to trimming and J lost 0 bases, with 13 bases between them. The CDR3 consists of 15 residues. Germline assignment: CDR1 SGHNT and CDR2 YYREEE (reference sequence). The CDR3 loop is CASSSKDGFSYEQYF. CDR3 sequence (DNA): TGTGCCAGCAGCTCCAAAGACGGATTCTCCTACGAGCAGTACTTC.

About this clonotype: The conserved phenylalanine or tryptophan normally closing the CDR3 is absent here, so this likely arose from a read error. The chain carries TRBV11-2 and TRBJ2-6; weak D call: TRBD1 (7 bases). V was trimmed by 5 bases and J by 0 bases, leaving 26 bases between them. CDR3 length: 21 residues. The germline V gene has CDR1 SGHAT and CDR2 FQNNGV. In DNA, the CDR3 is TGTGCCAGCAGCGTGGGGGGAGACAGGGACATTTCCCCCTCTGGGGCCAACGTCCTGACTTAC. This translates into CASSVGGDRDISPSGANVLTY.

Comments on this clonotype: The junction and the germline gene differ at one end; a read error may be behind it. The chain employs TRBV29-1 and TRBJ1-4; no clear D gene. The germline CDR1 and CDR2 sequences are SQVTM and ANQGSEA. This CDR3 is 15 amino acids long. The CDR3 reads CSVEDKEGRRGNLVF. CDR3 nucleotide sequence: TGCAGCGTTGAAGACAAGGAGGGAAGACGGGGAAATCTGGTTTTT. Using reference TRBV29-1 and TRBJ1-4 for the parts outside the CDR3, the full variable domain is SAVISQKPSRDICQRGTSLTIQCQVDSQVTMMFWYRQQPGQSLTLIATANQGSEATYESGFVIDKFPISRPNLTFSTLTVSNMSPEDSSIYLCSVEDKEGRRGNLVFGSGTQLSVL.

This clonotype was seen repeatedly, ten times or more. This may stem from a read error, because a much larger clone lies one nucleotide away. The chain combines TRBV12-3 or TRBV12-4 with TRBJ2-2; 11 positions match TRBD2. This CDR3 has 17 amino acids. J gave up 3 bases and V 3 bases, and 6 bases lay outside the gene matches. DNA for the CDR3: TGTGCCAGCAGTTTCCGGGGTAGCGGGAGGGACACCGGGGAGCTGTTTTTT. This translates into CASSFRGSGRDTGELFF.

A word on this clonotype: Relative to the germline gene, one junction end is altered; a read error may explain this. J is TRBJ2-7 and V is TRBV29-1, with D tentatively TRBD1 or TRBD2 (5 bases each). In germline, CDR1 is SQVTM, CDR2 ANQGSEA. The CDR3 is 16 residues long. Written as DNA, the CDR3 is TGCAGCGCCATGACACCTGGGACCTGCACTCCCTACGAACAGTACTTC. This encodes CSAMTPGTCTPYEQYF.

Remarks on this clonotype: The junction does not match germline at one end; this may be a read error. The chain recombines TRBV5-5 with TRBJ2-2, with 7 bases aligning to TRBD1. CDR1 is SGHKS and CDR2 is YYEKEE in the germline V gene (reference sequence). The CDR3 loop spans 15 amino acids. CDR3 region: CASSLGQGDTGELFF. Here the CDR3 DNA reads TGTGCAAGCAGCTTGGGGCAGGGGGACACCGGGGAGCTGTTTTTT.